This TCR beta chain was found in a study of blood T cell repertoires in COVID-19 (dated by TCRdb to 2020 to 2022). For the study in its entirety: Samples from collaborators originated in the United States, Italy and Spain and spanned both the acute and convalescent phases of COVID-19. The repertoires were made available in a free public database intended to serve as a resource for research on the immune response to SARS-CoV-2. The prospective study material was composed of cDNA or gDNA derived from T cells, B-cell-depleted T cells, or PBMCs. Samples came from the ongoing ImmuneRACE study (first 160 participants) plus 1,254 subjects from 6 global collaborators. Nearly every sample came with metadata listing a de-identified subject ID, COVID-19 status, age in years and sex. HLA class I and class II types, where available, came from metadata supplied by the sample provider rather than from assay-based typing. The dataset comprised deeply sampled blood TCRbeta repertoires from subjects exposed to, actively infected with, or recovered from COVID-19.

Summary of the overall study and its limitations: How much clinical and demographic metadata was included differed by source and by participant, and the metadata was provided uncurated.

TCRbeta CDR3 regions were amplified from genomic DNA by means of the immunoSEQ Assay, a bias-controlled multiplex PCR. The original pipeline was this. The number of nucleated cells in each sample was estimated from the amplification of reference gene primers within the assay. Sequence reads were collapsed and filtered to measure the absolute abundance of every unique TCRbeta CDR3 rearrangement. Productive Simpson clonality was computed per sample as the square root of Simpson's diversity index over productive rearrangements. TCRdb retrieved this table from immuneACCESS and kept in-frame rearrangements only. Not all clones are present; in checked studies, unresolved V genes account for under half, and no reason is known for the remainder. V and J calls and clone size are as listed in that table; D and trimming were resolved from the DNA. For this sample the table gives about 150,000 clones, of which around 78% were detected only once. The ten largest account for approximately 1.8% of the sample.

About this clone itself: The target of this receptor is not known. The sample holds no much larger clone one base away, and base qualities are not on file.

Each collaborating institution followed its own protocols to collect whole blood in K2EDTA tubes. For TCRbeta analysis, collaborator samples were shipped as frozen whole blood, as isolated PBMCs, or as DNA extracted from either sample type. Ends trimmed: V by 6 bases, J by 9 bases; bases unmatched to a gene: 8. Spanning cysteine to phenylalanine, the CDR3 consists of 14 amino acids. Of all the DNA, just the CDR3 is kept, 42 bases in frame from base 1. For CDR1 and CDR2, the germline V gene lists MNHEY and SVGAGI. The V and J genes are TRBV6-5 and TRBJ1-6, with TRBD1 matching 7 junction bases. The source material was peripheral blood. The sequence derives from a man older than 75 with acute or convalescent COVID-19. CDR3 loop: CASRSGQPSSPLHF. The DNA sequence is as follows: TGTGCCAGCAGATCGGGACAGCCTTCTTCACCCCTCCACTTT.